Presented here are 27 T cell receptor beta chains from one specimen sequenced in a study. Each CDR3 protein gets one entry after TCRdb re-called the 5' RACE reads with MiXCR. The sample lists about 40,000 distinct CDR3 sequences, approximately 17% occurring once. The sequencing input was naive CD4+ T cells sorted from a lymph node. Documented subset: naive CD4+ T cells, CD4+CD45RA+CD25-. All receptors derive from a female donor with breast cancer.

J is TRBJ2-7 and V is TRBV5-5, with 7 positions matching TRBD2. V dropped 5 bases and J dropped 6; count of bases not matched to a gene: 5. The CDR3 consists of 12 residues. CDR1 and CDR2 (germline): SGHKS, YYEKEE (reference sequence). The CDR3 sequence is CASRPTGGEQYF. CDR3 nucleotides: TGTGCCAGCAGACCCACGGGGGGCGAGCAGTACTTC. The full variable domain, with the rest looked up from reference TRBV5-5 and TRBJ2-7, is DAGVTQSPTHLIKTRGQQVTLRCSPISGHKSVSWYQQVLGQGPQFIFQYYEKEERGRGNFPDRFSARQFPNYSSELNVNALLLGDSALYLCASRPTGGEQYFGPGTRLTVT.

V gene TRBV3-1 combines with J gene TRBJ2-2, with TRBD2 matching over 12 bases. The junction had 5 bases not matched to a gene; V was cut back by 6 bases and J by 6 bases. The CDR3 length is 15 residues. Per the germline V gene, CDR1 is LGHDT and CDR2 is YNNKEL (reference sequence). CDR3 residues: CASRRLAGAPGELFF. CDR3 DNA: TGTGCCAGCAGACGACTAGCGGGAGCCCCCGGGGAGCTGTTTTTT. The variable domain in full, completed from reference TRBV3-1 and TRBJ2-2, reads DTAVSQTPKYLVTQMGNDKSIKCEQNLGHDTMYWYKQDSKKFLKIMFSYNNKELIINETVPNRFSPKSPDKAHLNLHINSLELGDSAVYFCASRRLAGAPGELFFGEGSRLTVL.

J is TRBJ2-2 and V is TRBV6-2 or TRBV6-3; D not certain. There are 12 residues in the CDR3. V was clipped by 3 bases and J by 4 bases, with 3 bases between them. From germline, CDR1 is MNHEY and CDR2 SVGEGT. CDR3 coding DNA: TGTGCCAGCAGTTATCCCACCGGGGAGCTGTTTTTT. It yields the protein CASSYPTGELFF.

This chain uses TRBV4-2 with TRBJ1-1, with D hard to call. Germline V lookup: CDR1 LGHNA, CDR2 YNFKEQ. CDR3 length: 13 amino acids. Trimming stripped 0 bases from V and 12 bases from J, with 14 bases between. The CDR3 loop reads CASSQDVAEVTFF. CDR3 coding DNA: TGTGCCAGCAGCCAAGATGTAGCGGAGGTAACTTTCTTT.

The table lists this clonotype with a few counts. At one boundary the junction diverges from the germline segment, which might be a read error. The CDR3 bases are TGTGCCAGCAGCCAGCCAGGGACAGATACGCAGTATTTT. Encoded protein: CASSQPGTDTQYF. The rearrangement links TRBV4-3 to TRBJ2-3, with D tentatively TRBD1 (5 bases). Germline loops: CDR1 LGHNA, CDR2 YSLEER. The CDR3 loop spans 13 amino acids.

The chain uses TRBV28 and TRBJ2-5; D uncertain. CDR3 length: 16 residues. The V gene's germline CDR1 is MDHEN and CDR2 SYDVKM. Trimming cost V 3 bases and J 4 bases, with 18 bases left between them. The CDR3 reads CASSLSGLYKRETQYF. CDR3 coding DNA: TGTGCCAGCAGTTTGTCCGGGCTATACAAAAGAGAGACCCAGTACTTC.

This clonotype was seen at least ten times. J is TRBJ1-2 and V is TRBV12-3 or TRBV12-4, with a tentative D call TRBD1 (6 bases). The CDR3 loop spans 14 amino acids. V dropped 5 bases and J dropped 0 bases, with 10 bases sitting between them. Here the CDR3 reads CASSAPGANYGYTF. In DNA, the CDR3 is TGTGCCAGCAGTGCCCCAGGGGCTAACTATGGCTACACCTTC.

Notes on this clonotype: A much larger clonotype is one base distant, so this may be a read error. The CDR3 sequence is CASSLGGRGEQYF. The CDR3 DNA is TGTGCCAGCAGCTTAGGCGGGAGGGGCGAGCAGTACTTC. The J gene is TRBJ2-7, the V gene TRBV7-2; 9 bases align to TRBD2. The CDR3 runs to 13 residues. Looked up from germline, CDR1 is SGHTA and CDR2 is FQGNSA. With V trimmed by 1 base and J by 6 bases, 1 base remained unmatched.

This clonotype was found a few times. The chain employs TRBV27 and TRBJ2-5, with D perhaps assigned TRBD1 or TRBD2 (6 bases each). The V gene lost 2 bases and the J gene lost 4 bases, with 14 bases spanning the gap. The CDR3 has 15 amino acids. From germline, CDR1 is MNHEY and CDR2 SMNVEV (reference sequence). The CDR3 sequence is CASSLGIQGGETQYF. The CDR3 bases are TGTGCCAGCAGTTTAGGAATACAGGGAGGAGAGACCCAGTACTTC.

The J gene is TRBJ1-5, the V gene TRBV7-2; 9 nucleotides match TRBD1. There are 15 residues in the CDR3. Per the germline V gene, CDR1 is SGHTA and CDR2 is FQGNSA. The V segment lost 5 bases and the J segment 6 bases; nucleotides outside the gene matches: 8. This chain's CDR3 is CASSLGQGMGQPQHF. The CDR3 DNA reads TGTGCCAGCAGCCTAGGACAGGGGATGGGTCAGCCCCAGCATTTT.

CDR3 DNA sequence: TGTGCCAGCGGGTCGACCTTAGTTGATGAGCAGTTCTTC. Protein product: CASGSTLVDEQFF. This chain joins TRBV27 and TRBJ2-1; D gene ambiguous. In germline, CDR1 is MNHEY, CDR2 SMNVEV (reference sequence). V was shortened by 8 bases and J by 8 bases, with 16 bases between the two germline ends. This CDR3 contains 13 residues.

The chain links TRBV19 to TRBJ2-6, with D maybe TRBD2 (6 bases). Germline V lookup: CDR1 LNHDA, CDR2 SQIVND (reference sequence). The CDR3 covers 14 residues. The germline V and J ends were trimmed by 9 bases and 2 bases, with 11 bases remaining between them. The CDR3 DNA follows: TGTGCCAGCCACTCGGGGGCTGGGGCCAACGTCCTGACTTTC. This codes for CASHSGAGANVLTF.

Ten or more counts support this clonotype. In DNA form, the CDR3 reads TGTGCCAGCAGTCCCCTCGGTAGAGAAGAGACCCAGTACTTC. It codes for CASSPLGREETQYF. The rearrangement joins TRBV27 to TRBJ2-5, with D unresolved. The germline CDR1 and CDR2 sequences are MNHEY and SMNVEV (reference sequence). This CDR3 spans 14 amino acids. V gave up 5 bases and J gave up 3 bases, with 13 bases separating them.

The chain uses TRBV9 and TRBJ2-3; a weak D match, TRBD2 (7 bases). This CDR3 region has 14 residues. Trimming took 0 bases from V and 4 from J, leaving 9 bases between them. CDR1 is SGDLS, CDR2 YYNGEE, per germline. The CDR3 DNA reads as TGTGCCAGCAGCGTAGAGGGGGGGGCAGATACGCAGTATTTT. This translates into CASSVEGGADTQYF.

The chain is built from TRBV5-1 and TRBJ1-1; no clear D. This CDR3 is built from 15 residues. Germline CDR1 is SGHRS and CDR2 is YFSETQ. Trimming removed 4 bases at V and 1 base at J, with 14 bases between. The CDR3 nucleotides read TGCGCCAGCAGCACAAGTTTAACAGCGAACACTGAAGCTTTCTTT. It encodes CASSTSLTANTEAFF.

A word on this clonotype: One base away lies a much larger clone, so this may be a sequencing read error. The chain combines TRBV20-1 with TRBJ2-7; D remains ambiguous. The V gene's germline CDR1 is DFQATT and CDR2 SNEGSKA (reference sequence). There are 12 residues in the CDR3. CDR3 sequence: CSASSGPYERYF. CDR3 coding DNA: TGCAGTGCTAGTTCCGGACCCTACGAGCGGTACTTC.

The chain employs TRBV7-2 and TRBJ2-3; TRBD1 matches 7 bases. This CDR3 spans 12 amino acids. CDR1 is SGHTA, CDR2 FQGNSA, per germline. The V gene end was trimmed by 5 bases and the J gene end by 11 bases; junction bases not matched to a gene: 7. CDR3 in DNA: TGTGCCAGCAGCCACGCAGGGACAGAGCAGTATTTT. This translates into CASSHAGTEQYF. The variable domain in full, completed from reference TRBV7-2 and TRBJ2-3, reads GAGVSQSPSNKVTEKGKDVELRCDPISGHTALYWYRQSLGQGLEFLIYFQGNSAPDKSGLPSDRFSAERTGGSVSTLTIQRTQQEDSAVYLCASSHAGTEQYFGPGTRLTVL.

The CDR3: CASSVVGAGYTF. The CDR3 DNA sequence: TGTGCCAGCAGCGTAGTAGGCGCCGGCTACACCTTC. The J gene is TRBJ1-2, the V gene TRBV9; no reliable D call. V was clipped by 0 bases and J by 8 bases, with 8 bases between them. CDR1 SGDLS and CDR2 YYNGEE come from the germline V gene. This CDR3 contains 12 residues.

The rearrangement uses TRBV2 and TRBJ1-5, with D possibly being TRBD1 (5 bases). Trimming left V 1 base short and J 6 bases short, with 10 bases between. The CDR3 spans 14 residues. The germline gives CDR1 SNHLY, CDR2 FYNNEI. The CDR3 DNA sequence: TGTGCCAGCAGTGAAGAGGGGTCCCCTCAGCCCCAGCATTTT. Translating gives CASSEEGSPQPQHF.

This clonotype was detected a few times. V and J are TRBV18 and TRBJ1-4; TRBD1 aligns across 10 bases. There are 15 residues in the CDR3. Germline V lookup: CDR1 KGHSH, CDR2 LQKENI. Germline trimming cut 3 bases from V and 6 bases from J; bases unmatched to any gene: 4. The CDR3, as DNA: TGTGCCAGCTCACCGACAGGGGGCGAGGATGAAAAACTGTTTTTT. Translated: CASSPTGGEDEKLFF.

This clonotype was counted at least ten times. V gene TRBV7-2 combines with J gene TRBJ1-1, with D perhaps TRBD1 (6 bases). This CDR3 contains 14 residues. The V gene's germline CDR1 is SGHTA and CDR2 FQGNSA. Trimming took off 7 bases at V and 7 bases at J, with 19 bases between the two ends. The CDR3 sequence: CASTIYLGGGEAFF. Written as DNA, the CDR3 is TGTGCCAGCACCATATACCTAGGGGGGGGTGAAGCTTTCTTT.

CDR3 sequence: CASSLQWRTEETQYF. CDR3 in DNA: TGCGCCAGCAGCCTCCAGTGGCGGACGGAAGAGACCCAGTACTTC. This sequence joins TRBV5-1 and TRBJ2-5; D call uncertain. The CDR3 has 15 amino acids. Germline V gene lookup returns CDR1 SGHRS and CDR2 YFSETQ. V dropped 4 bases and J dropped 3 bases, with 16 bases sitting between them.

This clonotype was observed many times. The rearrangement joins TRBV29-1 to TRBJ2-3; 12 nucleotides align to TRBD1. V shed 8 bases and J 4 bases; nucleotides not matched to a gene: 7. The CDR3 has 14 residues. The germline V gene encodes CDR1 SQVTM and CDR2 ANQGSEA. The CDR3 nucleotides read TGCAGCTCTGAGGGGACAGGGGGCGCAGATACGCAGTATTTT. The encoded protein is CSSEGTGGADTQYF.

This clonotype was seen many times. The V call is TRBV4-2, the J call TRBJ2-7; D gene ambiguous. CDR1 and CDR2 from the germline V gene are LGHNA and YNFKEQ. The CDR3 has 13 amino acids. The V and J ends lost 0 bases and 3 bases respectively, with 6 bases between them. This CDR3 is CASSQERFYEQYF. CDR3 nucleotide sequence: TGTGCCAGCAGCCAAGAAAGATTCTACGAGCAGTACTTC.

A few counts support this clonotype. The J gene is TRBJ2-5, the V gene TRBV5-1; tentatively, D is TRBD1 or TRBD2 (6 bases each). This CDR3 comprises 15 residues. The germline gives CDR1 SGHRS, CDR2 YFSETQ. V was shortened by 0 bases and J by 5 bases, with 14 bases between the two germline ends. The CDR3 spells CASSLARGPPETQYF. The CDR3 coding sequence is TGCGCCAGCAGCTTGGCCCGGGGGCCGCCGGAGACCCAGTACTTC. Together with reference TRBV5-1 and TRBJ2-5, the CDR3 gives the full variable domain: KAGVTQTPRYLIKTRGQQVTLSCSPISGHRSVSWYQQTPGQGLQFLFEYFSETQRNKGNFPGRFSGRQFSNSRSEMNVSTLELGDSALYLCASSLARGPPETQYFGPGTRLLVL.

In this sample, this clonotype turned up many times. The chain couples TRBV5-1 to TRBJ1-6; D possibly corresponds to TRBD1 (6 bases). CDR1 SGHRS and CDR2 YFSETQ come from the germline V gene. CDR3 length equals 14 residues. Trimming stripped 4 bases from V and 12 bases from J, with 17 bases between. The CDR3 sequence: CASSMGQPNEPLHF. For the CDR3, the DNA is TGCGCCAGCAGCATGGGACAACCTAACGAACCCCTCCACTTT.

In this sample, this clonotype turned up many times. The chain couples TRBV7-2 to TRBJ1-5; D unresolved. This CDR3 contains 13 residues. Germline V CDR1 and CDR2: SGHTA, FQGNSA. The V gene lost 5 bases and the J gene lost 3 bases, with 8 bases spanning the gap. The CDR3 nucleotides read TGTGCCAGCAGCCCACAGTCCAATCAGCCCCAGCATTTT. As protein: CASSPQSNQPQHF.